This T cell receptor (beta chain) was obtained from a study of T cells in localized non-small cell lung cancer. Regarding this clone: Antigen specificity is unknown.

Germline V gives CDR1 MGHDK, CDR2 SYGVNS. The CDR3 extends over 15 amino acids. Trimming took off 4 bases at V and 0 bases at J, with 11 bases between the two ends. TCRdb keeps only in-frame clones here, not all; method: immunoSEQ multiplex PCR. The sample has over 25,000 clones; roughly 87% are singletons. Points from the study as a whole: Out of the top 100 tumor clones, a median approximately 57 were seen in adjacent lung.

The rearrangement uses TRBV25-1 and TRBJ2-3; a weak D match, TRBD2 (5 bases). This specimen was peripheral blood, taken before any cancer treatment. The source is a male donor at least 60 years old with stage I lung adenocarcinoma. The CDR3 nucleotides are TGTGCCAGCAGTGGTGGGCCGGGAAGCACAGATACGCAGTATTTT. Translating it yields CASSGGPGSTDTQYF.